This T cell receptor beta chain comes out of a study of human T cells and chemical hapten exposure. Study as a whole: Small pooled library volume differences mainly caused per-sample TCR yield variation.

Trimming at V came to 4 bases and at J to 4 bases, leaving 6 bases not matched to a gene. CDR1 KGHSH and CDR2 LQKENI come from the germline V gene. The CDR3 runs to 15 residues. TCRdb ran MiXCR on the RACE reads and lists one entry per CDR3 protein. The table includes under 300,000 distinct CDR3 sequences, 7.5% to 9% detected once. Noted time point: pre-sensitization, week 0. Treatment meaning: therapeutic diphenylcyclopropenone sensitization with weekly scalp DPC. Donation of samples came from alopecia patients who were 18 to 70 years old and suitable for DPC. The chain employs TRBV18 and TRBJ2-7; 11 nucleotides agree with TRBD2. This receptor was identified in a woman aged 40 to 50 with alopecia areata. Some clones in this sample may be carry-over from other donors' samples. The sample in question was whole blood, obtained in connection with sensitization to the hapten diphenylcyclopropenone (DPC). CDR3 sequence: CASSQLAGDGYEQYF. The CDR3 DNA is TGTGCCAGCTCACAACTAGCGGGAGACGGGTACGAGCAGTACTTC.